These 24 T cell receptor beta chains were all obtained from the same sample, sequenced in a study of shared clonotypes between healthy human individuals (dated by TCRdb to the early 2020s). For the CD8 naive samples, CD45RO-negative cells were positively selected for CCR7, yielding a CD45RA+CCR7+ population from which TemRA cells were excluded. Library creation used the immunoSEQ multiplex PCR assay. In TCRdb, the immuneACCESS table is reduced to in-frame sequences with V and J assigned. These tables do not hold every clone; where another copy was compared, an unresolved V gene accounts for under half, and the others remain unexplained. This sample has 1.5 million to 2.5 million clones in its table, and approximately 94% of those were observed once. Of the sample, approximately 1.2% falls within the top ten clones. The specimen was naive CD8+ T cells sorted from blood. The cell subset or site label, as the study defines it: CD45RA+CCR7+. The source is a man aged 18 to 30 in good health.

The chain uses TRBV28 and TRBJ2-7; D uncertain. This CDR3 contains 14 residues. CDR1 and CDR2 from the germline V gene are MDHEN and SYDVKM. Trimming left V 4 bases short and J 0 bases short, with 10 bases between. CDR3 in amino acids: CASSWARLSYEQYF. The CDR3 bases are TGTGCCAGCAGTTGGGCCAGACTCTCCTACGAGCAGTACTTC. Supplemented by reference TRBV28 and TRBJ2-7, the full variable domain reads DVKVTQSSRYLVKRTGEKVFLECVQDMDHENMFWYRQDPGLGLRLIYFSYDVKMKEKGDIPEGYSVSREKKERFSLILESASTNQTSMYLCASSWARLSYEQYFGPGTRLTVT.

The rearrangement links TRBV27 to TRBJ2-7; 9 nucleotides align to TRBD1. CDR1 is MNHEY and CDR2 is SMNVEV in the germline V gene (reference sequence). V gave up 0 bases and J gave up 6 bases; unmatched junction bases: 3. The CDR3 covers 14 residues. This CDR3 is CASSLSGTGREQYF. The CDR3 DNA reads as TGTGCCAGCAGTTTATCCGGGACAGGGCGCGAGCAGTACTTC.

The DNA of the CDR3 is TGCAGCGTTTTAAGCCCGACAGAAGATGCAACTAATGAAAAACTGTTTTTT. This gives the protein CSVLSPTEDATNEKLFF. J is TRBJ1-4 and V is TRBV29-1, with D perhaps TRBD1 (5 bases). The CDR3 has 17 amino acids. Trimming removed 5 bases from V and 0 bases from J, with 19 bases in between. The germline V gene encodes CDR1 SQVTM and CDR2 ANQGSEA.

J is TRBJ1-5 and V is TRBV7-8, with 9 positions matching TRBD1. This CDR3 contains 16 residues. The ends lost 5 bases at V and 8 bases at J; junction bases unmatched: 13. CDR1 is SGHVS and CDR2 is FQNEAQ in the germline V gene. DNA for the CDR3: TGTGCCAGCAGCCCCTGGACAGGGGAGGCCGGGGAGCCCCAGCATTTT. Its protein is CASSPWTGEAGEPQHF.

The V and J genes are TRBV2 and TRBJ2-3; TRBD2 agrees at 8 bases. The CDR3 length is 15 residues. Germline V gives CDR1 SNHLY, CDR2 FYNNEI. Trimming at V came to 3 bases and at J to 5 bases, leaving 7 bases not matched to a gene. DNA of the CDR3: TGTGCCAGCAGTGAGGTCGGGAGGGCCCAAGATACGCAGTATTTT. Translating gives CASSEVGRAQDTQYF. Based on the CDR3 plus reference TRBV2 and TRBJ2-3, the full variable domain is EPEVTQTPSHQVTQMGQEVILRCVPISNHLYFYWYRQILGQKVEFLVSFYNNEISEKSEIFDDQFSVERPDGSNFTLKIRSTKLEDSAMYFCASSEVGRAQDTQYFGPGTRLTVL.

This clone appeared a single time. The chain recombines TRBV19 with TRBJ2-5; 7 nucleotides agree with TRBD2. CDR1 and CDR2 from the germline V gene are LNHDA and SQIVND (reference sequence). The trim removed 7 bases at V and 0 bases at J, leaving 8 bases unmatched. This CDR3 spans 15 amino acids. CDR3 region: CASTPGGTYQETQYF. CDR3 in DNA: TGTGCCAGTACCCCGGGGGGAACGTACCAAGAGACCCAGTACTTC.

CDR3 nucleotide sequence: TGTGCCAGCAGCTTACAAGGGGCGGGAGACGCCGGCGAGCAGTACTTC. Protein product: CASSLQGAGDAGEQYF. The chain combines TRBV7-9 with TRBJ2-7, with 7 bases lining up with TRBD2. CDR1 is SEHNR, CDR2 FQNEAQ, per germline (reference sequence). This CDR3 comprises 16 residues. The V and J ends lost 2 bases and 6 bases, in that order; junction bases with no gene match: 13.

The rearrangement uses TRBV27 and TRBJ2-5, with a tentative D call TRBD1 (6 bases). Trimming took 8 bases from V and 0 from J, leaving 10 bases between them. This CDR3 spans 13 amino acids. Germline lookup yields CDR1 MNHEY and CDR2 SMNVEV (reference sequence). The CDR3 loop is CASHDRNQETQYF. As DNA, the CDR3 is TGTGCCAGCCATGACAGGAACCAAGAGACCCAGTACTTC.

This clone was seen just once. The rearrangement joins TRBV10-2 to TRBJ2-7; D unclear. CDR3 length: 11 residues. V shed 0 bases and J shed 7 bases, with 4 bases lying between them. From germline, CDR1 is WSHSY and CDR2 SAAADI. The CDR3 sequence is CASSESREQYF. The DNA for the CDR3 is TGCGCCAGCAGTGAGTCGAGGGAGCAGTACTTC.

The J gene is TRBJ2-7, the V gene TRBV6-1; the D is unclear. Trimming left V 2 bases short and J 0 bases short, with 11 bases between. CDR1 is MNHNS and CDR2 is SASEGT in the germline V gene. The CDR3 totals 15 residues. This CDR3 reads CASSELSTISYEQYF. As DNA, the CDR3 is TGTGCCAGCAGTGAACTAAGCACAATCTCCTACGAGCAGTACTTC.

Notes on this clone: The sample contains more than one DNA sequence encoding this CDR3. V usage is TRBV6-5 and J usage is TRBJ2-1, with a weak D call TRBD2 (5 bases). The V and J ends lost 10 bases and 0 bases respectively, with 13 bases between them. The length of the CDR3 is 14 residues. Germline assignment: CDR1 MNHEY and CDR2 SVGAGI. Written as DNA, the CDR3 is TGTGCCACCAGCGGTCTGAGCTCCTACAATGAGCAGTTCTTC. Encoded protein: CATSGLSSYNEQFF.

This clone showed up just once. The chain has TRBV2 and TRBJ2-7, with D hard to call. V lost 7 bases, J lost 1 base, and 8 bases lay in between. The CDR3 covers 12 residues. CDR1 is SNHLY, CDR2 FYNNEI, per germline. As DNA, the CDR3 is TGTGCCAGCATGCCGAGTTCCTACGAGCAGTACTTC. Protein: CASMPSSYEQYF.

CDR3 nucleotide sequence: TGTGCCAGCAGCTTACAGGGTGGTTCACCCCTCCACTTT. It translates to CASSLQGGSPLHF. The chain links TRBV13 to TRBJ1-6; D is possibly TRBD1 (5 bases). Trimming pared 2 bases from V and 9 bases from J, leaving 8 bases between. This CDR3 contains 13 residues. Germline loops: CDR1 PRHDT, CDR2 FYEKMQ (reference sequence).

DNA for the CDR3: TGCAGCGTTGAAGGAGCATCGGGACACCCCTACGAGCAGTACTTC. Translating gives CSVEGASGHPYEQYF. The chain is built from TRBV29-1 and TRBJ2-7; tentatively, D is TRBD1 (6 bases). Germline V gene sequence: CDR1 SQVTM, CDR2 ANQGSEA. CDR3 length: 15 amino acids. The V gene lost 1 base and the J gene lost 2 bases, with 15 bases spanning the gap.

Note on this clone: This may come from a read error, since a much larger clone is one base off. Other DNA sequences of this sample code for an identical CDR3. The CDR3 protein is CASSWTGGSGANVLTF. CDR3 coding DNA: TGTGCCAGCAGTTGGACAGGGGGGTCTGGGGCCAACGTCCTGACTTTC. The chain links TRBV27 to TRBJ2-6; 10 positions match TRBD1. The germline CDR1 and CDR2 sequences are MNHEY and SMNVEV (reference sequence). After removal of 4 bases from V and 1 base from J, the junction contained 1 base not matched to a gene. The CDR3 runs to 16 residues.

V gene TRBV28 combines with J gene TRBJ2-1; 9 bases match TRBD1. Per germline, CDR1 MDHEN and CDR2 SYDVKM. V dropped 5 bases and J dropped 3; count of bases not matched to a gene: 5. CDR3 length: 15 amino acids. The CDR3 loop is CASSNLGQGYNEQFF. CDR3 sequence (DNA): TGTGCCAGCAGTAACCTGGGACAGGGCTACAATGAGCAGTTCTTC.

The chain recombines TRBV2 with TRBJ2-5, with 14 bases matching TRBD2. Germline assignment: CDR1 SNHLY and CDR2 FYNNEI. The CDR3 has 14 residues. With V trimmed by 6 bases and J by 4 bases, 1 base remained unmatched. CDR3 in amino acids: CASRGLAGAETQYF. The CDR3 DNA is TGTGCCAGCAGGGGACTAGCGGGAGCAGAGACCCAGTACTTC.

This clone has just one count. This chain links TRBV30 with TRBJ1-4; weak D call: TRBD1 (5 bases). The germline gives CDR1 GTSNPN, CDR2 SVGIG (reference sequence). This CDR3 is 15 amino acids long. The germline V and J ends were trimmed by 2 bases and 3 bases, with 13 bases remaining between them. CDR3 nucleotides: TGTGCCTGGAGTCCTTCAGGGTTTGCTAATGAAAAACTGTTTTTT. This encodes CAWSPSGFANEKLFF.

V is TRBV27 and J is TRBJ2-5, with 10 positions matching TRBD1. The CDR3 sequence is 14 residues long. The junction had 6 bases not matched to a gene; V was cut back by 6 bases and J by 5 bases. Germline CDR1 reads MNHEY; CDR2 reads SMNVEV (reference sequence). CDR3 DNA: TGTGCCAGCAGACAGACAGGGGGCTATGAGACCCAGTACTTC. As protein: CASRQTGGYETQYF.

The V gene is TRBV28, the J gene TRBJ1-5; 8 bases are shared with TRBD1. The CDR3 extends over 17 amino acids. Losses at the gene ends were 6 bases for V and 3 bases for J; bases not matched to a gene: 13. Per germline, CDR1 MDHEN and CDR2 SYDVKM. The CDR3 reads CASRDPGTGWHNQPQHF. Written as DNA, the CDR3 is TGTGCCAGCAGGGATCCCGGGACAGGTTGGCACAATCAGCCCCAGCATTTT.

This chain connects TRBV5-1 to TRBJ2-2; D is undetermined. CDR3 length: 12 residues. Trimming pared 6 bases from V and 3 bases from J, leaving 6 bases between. CDR1 is SGHRS, CDR2 YFSETQ, per germline. CDR3 protein: CASKPDTGELFF. CDR3 nucleotide sequence: TGCGCCAGCAAGCCTGACACCGGGGAGCTGTTTTTT.

The chain uses TRBV6-5 and TRBJ1-1; 7 positions match TRBD1. Unmatched junction bases numbered 0, after V lost 5 bases and J lost 0 bases. CDR1 MNHEY and CDR2 SVGAGI come from the germline V gene. The CDR3 consists of 13 residues. This CDR3 reads CASSGQVNTEAFF. CDR3 nucleotides: TGTGCCAGCAGTGGACAGGTGAACACTGAAGCTTTCTTT.

The V call is TRBV7-9, the J call TRBJ1-2, with TRBD1 identical over 10 bases. The ends lost 5 bases at V and 5 bases at J; junction bases unmatched: 11. This CDR3 region has 16 residues. The germline CDR1 and CDR2 sequences are SEHNR and FQNEAQ (reference sequence). The CDR3 protein is CASSLRDRGPGYGYTF. The CDR3 nucleotides are TGTGCCAGCAGCCTCCGGGACAGGGGACCGGGATATGGCTACACCTTC.

As to this clone: The same CDR3 is also encoded by other DNA sequences in this sample. The rearrangement links TRBV28 to TRBJ1-5; no clear D. Germline values: CDR1 MDHEN, CDR2 SYDVKM. V was shortened by 3 bases and J by 7 bases, with 4 bases between the two germline ends. This CDR3 is 11 amino acids long. In DNA, the CDR3 is TGTGCCAGCAGTTTGGGGCAGCCCCAGCATTTT. Protein: CASSLGQPQHF.